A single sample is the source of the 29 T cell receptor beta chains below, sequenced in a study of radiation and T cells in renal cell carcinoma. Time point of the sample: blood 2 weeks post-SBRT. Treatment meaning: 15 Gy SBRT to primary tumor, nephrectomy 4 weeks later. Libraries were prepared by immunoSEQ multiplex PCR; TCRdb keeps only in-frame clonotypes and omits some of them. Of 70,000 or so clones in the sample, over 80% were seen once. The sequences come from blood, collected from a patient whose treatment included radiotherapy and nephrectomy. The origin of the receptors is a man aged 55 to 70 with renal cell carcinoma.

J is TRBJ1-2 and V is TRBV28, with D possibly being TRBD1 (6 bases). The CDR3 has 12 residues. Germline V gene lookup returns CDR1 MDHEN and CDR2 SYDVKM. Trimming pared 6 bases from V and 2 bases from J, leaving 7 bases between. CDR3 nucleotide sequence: TGTGCCAGCAGCACAGGGAACTATGGCTACACCTTC. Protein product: CASSTGNYGYTF.

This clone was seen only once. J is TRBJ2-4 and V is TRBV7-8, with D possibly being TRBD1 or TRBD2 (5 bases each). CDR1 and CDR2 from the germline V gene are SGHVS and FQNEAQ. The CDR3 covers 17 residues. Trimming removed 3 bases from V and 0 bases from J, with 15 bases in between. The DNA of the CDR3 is TGTGCCAGCAGCTTGAGTGACCCGGGGCTAGCCAAAAACATTCAGTACTTC. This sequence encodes CASSLSDPGLAKNIQYF.

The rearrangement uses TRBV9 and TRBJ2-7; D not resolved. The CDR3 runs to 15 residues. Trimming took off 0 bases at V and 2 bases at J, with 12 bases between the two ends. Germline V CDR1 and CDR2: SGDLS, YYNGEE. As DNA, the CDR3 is TGTGCCAGCAGCGTAGTCGGTGAACCCACCTACGAGCAGTACTTC. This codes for CASSVVGEPTYEQYF.

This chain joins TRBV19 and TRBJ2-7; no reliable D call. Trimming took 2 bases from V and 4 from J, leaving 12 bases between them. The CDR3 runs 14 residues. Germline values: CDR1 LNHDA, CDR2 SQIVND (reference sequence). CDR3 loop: CASSISPTRYEQYF. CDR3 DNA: TGTGCCAGTAGTATAAGTCCGACCAGGTACGAGCAGTACTTC. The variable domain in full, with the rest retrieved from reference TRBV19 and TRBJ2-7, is DGGITQSPKYLFRKEGQNVTLSCEQNLNHDAMYWYRQDPGQGLRLIYYSQIVNDFQKGDIAEGYSVSREKKESFPLTVTSAQKNPTAFYLCASSISPTRYEQYFGPGTRLTVT.

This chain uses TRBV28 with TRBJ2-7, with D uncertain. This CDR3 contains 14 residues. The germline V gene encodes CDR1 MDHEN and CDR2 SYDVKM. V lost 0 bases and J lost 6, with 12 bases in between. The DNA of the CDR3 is TGTGCCAGCAGTTTATGGTTGGGGAACTCCGAGCAGTACTTC. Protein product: CASSLWLGNSEQYF.

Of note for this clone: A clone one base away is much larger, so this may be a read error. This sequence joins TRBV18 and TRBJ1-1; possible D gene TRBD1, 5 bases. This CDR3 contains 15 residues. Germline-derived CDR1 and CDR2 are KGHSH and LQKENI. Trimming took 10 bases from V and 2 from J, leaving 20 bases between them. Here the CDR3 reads CANSPIFQGNTEAFF. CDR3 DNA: TGTGCCAACTCTCCCATCTTTCAGGGAAACACTGAAGCTTTCTTT.

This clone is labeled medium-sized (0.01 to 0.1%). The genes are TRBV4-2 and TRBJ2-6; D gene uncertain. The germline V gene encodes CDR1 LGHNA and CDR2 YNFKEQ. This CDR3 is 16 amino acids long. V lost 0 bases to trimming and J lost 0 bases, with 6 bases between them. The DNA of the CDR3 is TGTGCCAGCAGCCAAGATCACAGCTCTGGGGCCAACGTCCTGACTTTC. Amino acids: CASSQDHSSGANVLTF.

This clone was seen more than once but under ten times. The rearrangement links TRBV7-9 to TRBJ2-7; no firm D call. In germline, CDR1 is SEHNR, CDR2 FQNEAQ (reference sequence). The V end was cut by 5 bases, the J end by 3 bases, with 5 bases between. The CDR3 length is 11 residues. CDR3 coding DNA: TGTGCCAGCAGCCCGGACTACGAGCAGTACTTC. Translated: CASSPDYEQYF.

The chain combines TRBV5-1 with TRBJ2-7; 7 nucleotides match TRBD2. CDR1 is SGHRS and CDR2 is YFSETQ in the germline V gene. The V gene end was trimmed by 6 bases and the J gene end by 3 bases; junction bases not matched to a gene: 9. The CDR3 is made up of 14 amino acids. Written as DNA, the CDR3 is TGCGCCAGCACCGACAGATCGGGGGGCTACGAGCAGTACTTC. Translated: CASTDRSGGYEQYF.

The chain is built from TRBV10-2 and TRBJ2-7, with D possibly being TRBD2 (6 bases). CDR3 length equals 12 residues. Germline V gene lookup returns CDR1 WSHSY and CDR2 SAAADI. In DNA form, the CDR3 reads TGCACCACCGGGACTCTAAACTACGAGCAGTACTTC. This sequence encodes CTTGTLNYEQYF.

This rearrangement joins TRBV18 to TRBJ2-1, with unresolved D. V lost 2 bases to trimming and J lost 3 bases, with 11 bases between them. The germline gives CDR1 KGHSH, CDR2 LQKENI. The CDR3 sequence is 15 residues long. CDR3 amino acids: CASSPEQRVYNEQFF. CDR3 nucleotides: TGTGCCAGCTCACCAGAACAAAGAGTCTACAATGAGCAGTTCTTC.

CDR3 region: CASLLSGRGTEAFF. In DNA, the CDR3 is TGTGCCAGTTTGTTAAGTGGGAGGGGAACTGAAGCTTTCTTT. This chain joins TRBV19 and TRBJ1-1, with D possibly TRBD1 on 5 matching bases. Germline CDR1 and CDR2: LNHDA and SQIVND (reference sequence). The CDR3 runs to 14 residues. The V gene lost 8 bases and the J gene lost 5 bases, with 18 bases spanning the gap.

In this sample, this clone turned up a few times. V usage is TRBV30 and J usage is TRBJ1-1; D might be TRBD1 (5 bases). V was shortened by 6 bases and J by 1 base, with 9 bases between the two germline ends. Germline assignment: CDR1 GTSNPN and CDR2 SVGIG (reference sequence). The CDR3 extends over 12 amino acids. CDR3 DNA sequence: TGTGCCTGCGGGGGTGGGAACACTGAAGCTTTCTTT. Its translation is CACGGGNTEAFF.

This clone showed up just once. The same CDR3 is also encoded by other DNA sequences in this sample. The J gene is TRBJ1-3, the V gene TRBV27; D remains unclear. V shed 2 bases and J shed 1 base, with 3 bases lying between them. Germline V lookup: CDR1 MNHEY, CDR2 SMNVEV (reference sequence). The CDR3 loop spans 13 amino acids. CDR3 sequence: CASSLGSGNTIYF. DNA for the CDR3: TGTGCCAGCAGTTTAGGGTCTGGAAACACCATATATTTT.

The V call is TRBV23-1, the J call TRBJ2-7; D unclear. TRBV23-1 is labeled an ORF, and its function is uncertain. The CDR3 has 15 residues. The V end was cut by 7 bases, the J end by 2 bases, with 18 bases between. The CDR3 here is CASIIWKTNPYEQYF. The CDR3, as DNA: TGCGCCAGCATCATATGGAAGACAAACCCCTACGAGCAGTACTTC.

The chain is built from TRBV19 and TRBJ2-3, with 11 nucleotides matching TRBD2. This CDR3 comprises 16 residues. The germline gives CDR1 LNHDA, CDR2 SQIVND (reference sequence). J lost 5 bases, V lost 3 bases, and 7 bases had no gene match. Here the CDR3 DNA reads TGTGCCAGTAGTATTCTACTAGCGGGAGCAGTAGATACGCAGTATTTT. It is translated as CASSILLAGAVDTQYF.

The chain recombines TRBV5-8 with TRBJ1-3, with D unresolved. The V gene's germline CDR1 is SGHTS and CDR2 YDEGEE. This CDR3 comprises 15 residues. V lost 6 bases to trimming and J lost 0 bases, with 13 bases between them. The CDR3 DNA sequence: TGTGCCAGCAAACAACATGAATTCTCTGGAAACACCATATATTTT. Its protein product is CASKQHEFSGNTIYF.

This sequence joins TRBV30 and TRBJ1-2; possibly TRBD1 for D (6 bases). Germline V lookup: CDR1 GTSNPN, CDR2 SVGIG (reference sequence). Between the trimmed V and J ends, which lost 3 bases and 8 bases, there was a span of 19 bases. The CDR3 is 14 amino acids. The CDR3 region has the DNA TGTGCCTGGAGACCCCAGGGGCGATCAGGAGGCTACACCTTC. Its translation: CAWRPQGRSGGYTF.

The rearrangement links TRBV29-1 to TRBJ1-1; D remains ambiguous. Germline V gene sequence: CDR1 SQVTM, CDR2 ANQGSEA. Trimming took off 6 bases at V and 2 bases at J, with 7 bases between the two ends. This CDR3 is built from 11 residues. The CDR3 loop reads CSVTANTEAFF. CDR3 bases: TGCAGCGTCACGGCTAACACTGAAGCTTTCTTT. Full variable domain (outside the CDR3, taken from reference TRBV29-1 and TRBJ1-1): SAVISQKPSRDICQRGTSLTIQCQVDSQVTMMFWYRQQPGQSLTLIATANQGSEATYESGFVIDKFPISRPNLTFSTLTVSNMSPEDSSIYLCSVTANTEAFFGQGTRLTVV.

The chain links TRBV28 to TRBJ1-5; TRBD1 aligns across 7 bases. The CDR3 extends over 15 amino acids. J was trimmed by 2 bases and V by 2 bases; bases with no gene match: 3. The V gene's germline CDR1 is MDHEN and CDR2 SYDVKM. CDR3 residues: CASSLGQGGNQPQHF. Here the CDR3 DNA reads TGTGCCAGCAGTTTAGGGCAGGGGGGCAATCAGCCCCAGCATTTT.

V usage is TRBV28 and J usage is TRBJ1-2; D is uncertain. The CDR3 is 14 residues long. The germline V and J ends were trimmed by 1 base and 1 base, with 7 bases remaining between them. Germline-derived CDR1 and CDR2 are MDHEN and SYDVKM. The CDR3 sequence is CASSLSQVNYGYTF. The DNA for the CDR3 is TGTGCCAGCAGTTTATCCCAGGTTAACTATGGCTACACCTTC.

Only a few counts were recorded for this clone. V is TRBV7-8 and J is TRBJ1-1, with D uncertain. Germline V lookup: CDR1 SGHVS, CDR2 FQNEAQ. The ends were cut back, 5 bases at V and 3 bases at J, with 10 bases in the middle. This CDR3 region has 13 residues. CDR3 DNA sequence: TGTGCCAGCAGCACTAAACGGGACACTGAAGCTTTCTTT. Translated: CASSTKRDTEAFF.

CDR3 region: CAWSVGLTGELFF. The CDR3 DNA follows: TGTGCCTGGAGTGTAGGCCTGACCGGGGAGCTGTTTTTT. The gene calls are TRBV30 and TRBJ2-2; D remains unclear. V shed 0 bases and J shed 5 bases, with 7 bases lying between them. The CDR3 loop spans 13 amino acids. CDR1 is GTSNPN, CDR2 SVGIG, per germline (reference sequence).

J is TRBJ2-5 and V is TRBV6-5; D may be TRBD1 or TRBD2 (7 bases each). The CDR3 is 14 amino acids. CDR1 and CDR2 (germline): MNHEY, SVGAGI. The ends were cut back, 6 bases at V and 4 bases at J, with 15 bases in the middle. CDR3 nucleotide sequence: TGTGCCAGCAGGGACTCAGGGGGGGTAGAGACCCAGTACTTC. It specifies CASRDSGGVETQYF.

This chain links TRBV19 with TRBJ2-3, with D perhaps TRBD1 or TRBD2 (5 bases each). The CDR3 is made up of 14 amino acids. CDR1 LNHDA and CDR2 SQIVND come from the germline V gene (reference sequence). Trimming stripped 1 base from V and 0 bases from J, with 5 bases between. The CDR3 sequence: CASSIGGSTDTQYF. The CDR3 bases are TGTGCCAGTAGTATAGGGGGGAGCACAGATACGCAGTATTTT.

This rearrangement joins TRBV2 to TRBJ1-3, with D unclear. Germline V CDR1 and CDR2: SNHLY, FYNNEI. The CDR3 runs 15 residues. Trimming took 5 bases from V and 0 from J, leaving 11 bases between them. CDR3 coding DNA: TGTGCCAGCAGTAGTATGTGGGGCTCTGGAAACACCATATATTTT. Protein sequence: CASSSMWGSGNTIYF. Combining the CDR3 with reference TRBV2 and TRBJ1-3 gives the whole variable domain EPEVTQTPSHQVTQMGQEVILRCVPISNHLYFYWYRQILGQKVEFLVSFYNNEISEKSEIFDDQFSVERPDGSNFTLKIRSTKLEDSAMYFCASSSMWGSGNTIYFGEGSWLTVV.

CDR3 sequence: CASSPLGMTQENYGYTF. The CDR3 DNA reads as TGTGCCAGCTCACCACTGGGAATGACACAGGAAAACTATGGCTACACCTTC. V is TRBV18 and J is TRBJ1-2, with a possible D match to TRBD1 (5 bases). The ends were cut back, 1 base at V and 2 bases at J, with 17 bases in the middle. The CDR3 totals 17 residues. Germline assignment: CDR1 KGHSH and CDR2 LQKENI.

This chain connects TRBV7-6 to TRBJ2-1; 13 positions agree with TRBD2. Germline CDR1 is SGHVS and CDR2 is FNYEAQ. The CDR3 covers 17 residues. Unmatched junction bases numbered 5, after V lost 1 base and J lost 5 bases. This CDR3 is CASSLGRLAGGHNEQFF. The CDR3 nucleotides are TGTGCCAGCAGCTTAGGCCGACTAGCGGGAGGTCACAATGAGCAGTTCTTC.

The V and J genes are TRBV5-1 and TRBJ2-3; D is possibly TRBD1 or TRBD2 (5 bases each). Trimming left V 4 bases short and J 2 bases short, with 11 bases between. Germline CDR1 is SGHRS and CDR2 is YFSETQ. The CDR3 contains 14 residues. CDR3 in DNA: TGCGCCAGCAGCGGGGGTGGGCCCACAGATACGCAGTATTTT. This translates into CASSGGGPTDTQYF.